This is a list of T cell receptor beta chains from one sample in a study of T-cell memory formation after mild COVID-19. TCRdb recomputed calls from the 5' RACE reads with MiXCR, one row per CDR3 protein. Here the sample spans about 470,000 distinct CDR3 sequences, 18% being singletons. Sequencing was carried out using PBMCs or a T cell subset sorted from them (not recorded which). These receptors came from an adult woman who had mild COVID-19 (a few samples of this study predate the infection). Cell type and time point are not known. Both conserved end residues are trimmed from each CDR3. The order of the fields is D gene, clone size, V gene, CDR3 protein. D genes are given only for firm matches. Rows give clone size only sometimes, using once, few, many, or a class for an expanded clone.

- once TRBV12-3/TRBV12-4 ASSLCVPNEKLF
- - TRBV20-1 SARDSEQGYGYT
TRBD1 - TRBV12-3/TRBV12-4 ASSLGQGMGDYGYT
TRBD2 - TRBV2 ASTSGSYDEQF
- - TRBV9 ASSGLSTGDDTQY
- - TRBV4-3 ASSQVGLAGNEQF
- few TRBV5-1 ASSQQDMNTEAF
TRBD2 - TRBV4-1 ASSQGASGFYEQY
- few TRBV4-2 ASSRGAGNTDTQY
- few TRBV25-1 ASSDWGAVGGPAYNEQF
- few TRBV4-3 ASSQDTKEREPHNEQF
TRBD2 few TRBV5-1 ASSSRGGGAHEQY
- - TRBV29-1 SVGSTASSYEQY
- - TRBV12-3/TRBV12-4 ASSSTDIHEQY
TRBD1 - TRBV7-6 ASSPRTGIYNEQF
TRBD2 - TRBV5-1 ASSFGLAGYTGELF
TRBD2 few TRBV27 ASSLLEGRGSYNEQF
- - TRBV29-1 SVDTGQSHGYT
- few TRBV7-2 ASSAGQGGTLAGNTIY
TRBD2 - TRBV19 ASSIGTSIQQF
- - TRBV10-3 AISESGSQETQY
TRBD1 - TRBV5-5 ASSSGTGFSYEQY
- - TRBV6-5 ASSYSPGLNTEAF
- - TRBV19 ASSMSVGWDYGYT
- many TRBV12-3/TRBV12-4 ASRGAKNEQF
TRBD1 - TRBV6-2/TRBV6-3 ASSYADRDGANVLT
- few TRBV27 ASRGGDTEAF
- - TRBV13 ASSPSYGTEKQETQY
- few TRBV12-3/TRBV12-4 ASSSRNSEKLF
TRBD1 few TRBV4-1 ATLPRPGQGADTQY
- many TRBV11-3 ASSTTSEQF
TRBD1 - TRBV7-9 ASSLDGQGNTGELF
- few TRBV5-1 ASSLDTDYGYT
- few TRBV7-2 ASSFSGTGSPEQY
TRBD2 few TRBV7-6 ASSKSFSGRGADTQY
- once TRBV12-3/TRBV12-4 ASSPETFYGYT
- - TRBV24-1 ATSEDHYTQY
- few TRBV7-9 ASSAGQEQY
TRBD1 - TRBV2 ASSRGQGGYDEQF
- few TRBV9 ASSVAVGNGIYNEQF
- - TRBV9 ASSVEARTLGNIQY
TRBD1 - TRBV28 ASSPYDRDDSKQY
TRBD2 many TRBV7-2 ASSLMATSGRSTQY
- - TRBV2 ASTRDPGHRTDTQY
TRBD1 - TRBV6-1 ARQTDRVSTGELF
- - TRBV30 AWSVASGANVLT
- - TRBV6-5 ASRPGPTPWI
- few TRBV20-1 SARKEWESNSNQPQH
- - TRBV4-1 ASSQALARRGYT
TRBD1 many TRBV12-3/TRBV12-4 ASRSTGGGSGNTIY